The entry below describes one TCR beta chain. The antigen is unknown. The V segment lost 5 bases and the J segment 4 bases; nucleotides outside the gene matches: 8. This CDR3 has 14 amino acids. Germline V gives CDR1 MNHEY, CDR2 SVGEGT. The sample is drawn from a study of T cells in Graves' hyperthyroidism and ophthalmopathy. Study-wide background: Peripheral blood was secured at the point of initial diagnosis, before any treatment.

Whole-study results and caveats: Among thyroid clonotypes expanded above 0.001, most also appeared in blood.

There were TCR beta CDR3 regions amplified from RNA transcripts. Researchers ran a first-round RT-PCR on the TCR CDR3 using the HTBI primer set. TCRdb processed the multiplex PCR reads anew with MiXCR; each CDR3 protein has one entry. The sample gives under 800,000 distinct CDR3 sequences, around 13% of which show up once; about a tenth is in the top ten. This TCR derives from a woman younger than 35 with Graves' hyperthyroidism. Sequencing used blood. The V and J genes are TRBV6-2 or TRBV6-3 and TRBJ2-7, with TRBD2 matching over 7 bases. The CDR3 region has the DNA TGTGCCAGCAGTGTTCTAGCGGTCCTTTACGAGCAGTACTTC. Its protein is CASSVLAVLYEQYF.